What follows are 2 T cell receptor beta chains derived from one specimen sequenced in a study of breast tumors, draining lymph nodes, adjacent tissues. TCRdb re-derived calls from the multiplex PCR reads in MiXCR, one entry per CDR3 protein. The table records roughly 80,000 distinct CDR3 sequences, approximately 20% of them present only once. Breast cancer patients provided tissue from their axillary draining lymph nodes. The source material was axillary lymph node tissue. The origin of the receptors is a female donor with breast cancer. Some clones in this sample may be carry-over from other donors' samples.

Concerning this clonotype itself: A much larger clone lies a single base off, so this may be a read error. The chain is built from TRBV19 and TRBJ2-3; TRBD2 is a possible D gene (6 bases). The CDR3 covers 16 residues. Germline V CDR1 and CDR2: LNHDA, SQIVND (reference sequence). The CDR3 DNA follows: TGTACCAGTAGTATAAATAGCGGAACTAGCACAGATACGCAGTATTTT. Its protein is CTSSINSGTSTDTQYF.

This clonotype was seen at least ten times. The chain recombines TRBV7-8 with TRBJ1-2; no clear D. The V end was cut by 1 base, the J end by 8 bases, with 8 bases between. The CDR3 consists of 12 residues. Per germline, CDR1 SGHVS and CDR2 FQNEAQ. CDR3 region: CASSLERQGYTF. The CDR3 region has the DNA TGTGCCAGCAGCTTAGAAAGGCAGGGCTACACCTTC.